These T cell receptor beta chains were read from a single sample in a study of blood T cell repertoires in COVID-19. Here immunoSEQ multiplex PCR was the method, and the copy in TCRdb shows in-frame clones only, minus some. The sample holds around 260,000 clones, less than 90% seen once. The sample taken for sequencing was peripheral blood. The receptors here all came from a man in his sixties with acute or convalescent COVID-19. CDR3s include the opening cysteine and the closing phenylalanine or tryptophan. D genes are given only for firm matches. Not every row has a clone size; where given, it reads once, few, many or a size class.

J,D,size,V,CDR3,DNA
TRBJ2-1,-,few,TRBV12-3/TRBV12-4,CASSFVGIEQFF,TGTGCCAGCAGTTTTGTCGGTATTGAGCAGTTCTTC
TRBJ2-2,-,-,TRBV7-9,CASSTRAPLVQNTGELFF,TGTGCCAGCAGCACCAGGGCCCCCCTCGTACAGAACACCGGGGAGCTGTTTTTT
TRBJ2-7,TRBD1,-,TRBV18,CASSTGTGYEQYF,TGTGCCAGCTCAACGGGGACAGGGTACGAGCAGTACTTC
TRBJ1-2,TRBD1,-,TRBV2,CASSDGTEYYGYTF,TGTGCCAGCAGTGATGGGACAGAGTACTATGGCTACACCTTC
TRBJ2-1,TRBD2,-,TRBV10-1,CASSETSGRADNEQFF,TGCGCCAGCAGTGAGACTAGCGGGAGGGCAGACAATGAGCAGTTCTTC
TRBJ2-7,TRBD2,few,TRBV19,CASSIRLVAGTPYEQYF,TGTGCCAGTAGTATACGCCTTGTAGCGGGGACCCCCTACGAGCAGTACTTC
TRBJ2-1,-,-,TRBV4-2,CASSQLKVSEQFF,TGTGCCAGCAGCCAATTGAAAGTCAGTGAGCAGTTCTTC
TRBJ1-1,-,few,TRBV19,CASSIGSTSATEAFF,TGTGCCAGTAGTATAGGATCGACCAGCGCTACTGAAGCTTTCTTT
TRBJ2-5,TRBD2,-,TRBV30,CAWRASGGVQTQYF,TGTGCCTGGAGGGCTAGCGGGGGGGTCCAGACCCAATACTTC
TRBJ1-3,-,-,TRBV6-1,CASSEVGGTVRNTIYF,TGTGCCAGCAGTGAAGTTGGGGGGACCGTTCGAAACACCATATATTTT
TRBJ1-2,TRBD1,few,TRBV5-5,CASSWTGSYGYTF,TGTGCCAGCAGTTGGACAGGATCCTATGGCTACACCTTC
TRBJ2-7,-,-,TRBV3-1/TRBV3-2,CASSQESTGNYEQYF,TGTGCCAGCAGCCAAGAGTCTACAGGGAACTACGAGCAGTACTTC
TRBJ2-7,-,-,TRBV18,CASSPSLGNPEYEQYF,TGTGCCAGCTCGCCTAGCTTGGGGAACCCTGAGTACGAGCAGTACTTC
TRBJ2-7,TRBD2,few,TRBV28,CASRRAGGPGEQYF,TGTGCCAGCCGGCGAGCGGGAGGGCCGGGCGAGCAGTACTTC
TRBJ2-6,-,-,TRBV6-6,CASTSSGANVLTF,TGTGCCAGCACGAGTTCGGGGGCCAACGTCCTGACTTTC
TRBJ1-2,-,-,TRBV11-2,CASSTTGTPLRNYGYTF,TGTGCCAGCAGCACCACGGGAACCCCCCTTCGCAACTATGGCTACACCTTC
TRBJ2-7,TRBD1,once,TRBV6-5,CASSSGQGRLHEQYF,TGTGCCAGCAGTTCTGGACAGGGTCGTCTCCACGAGCAGTACTTC
TRBJ2-1,TRBD2,-,TRBV2,CASSEASIAGDNEQFF,TGTGCCAGCAGTGAAGCATCAATAGCGGGAGATAATGAGCAGTTCTTC
TRBJ1-2,-,-,TRBV5-6,CASSFDQRGYTF,TGTGCCAGCAGCTTTGATCAACGGGGCTACACCTTC
TRBJ2-7,TRBD1,-,TRBV7-6,CASSLQPGTGGYEQYF,TGTGCCAGCAGCTTGCAGCCCGGGACAGGGGGCTACGAGCAGTACTTC
TRBJ2-2,TRBD1,-,TRBV10-3,CAIRGTGGGAGELFF,TGTGCCATCAGGGGGACAGGGGGCGGTGCCGGGGAGCTGTTTTTT
TRBJ2-1,-,-,TRBV9,CASSLSSYNEQFF,TGTGCCAGCAGCCTCTCCTCCTACAATGAGCAGTTCTTC
TRBJ2-1,TRBD2,-,TRBV6-5,CASSYSTSGGYNEQFF,TGTGCCAGCAGTTACTCGACTAGCGGGGGCTACAATGAGCAGTTCTTC
TRBJ2-7,-,-,TRBV19,CASSISREDEQYF,TGTGCCAGTAGTATATCGAGGGAAGACGAGCAGTACTTC
TRBJ2-1,-,-,TRBV4-2,CASSLQTGNEQFF,TGTGCCAGCAGCCTTCAGACTGGGAATGAGCAGTTCTTC
TRBJ1-1,-,-,TRBV5-1,CASSLDSGTEAFF,TGCGCCAGCAGCTTGGACTCGGGGACTGAAGCTTTCTTT
TRBJ2-2,TRBD1,-,TRBV28,CASSPAPGQGNTGELFF,TGTGCCAGCAGTCCCGCTCCGGGACAGGGTAACACCGGGGAGCTGTTTTTT
TRBJ2-7,TRBD2,-,TRBV5-1,CASSLVAGVYEQYF,TGCGCCAGCAGCTTAGTAGCGGGAGTTTACGAGCAGTACTTC
TRBJ2-7,-,-,TRBV7-2,CASSLMASGGTYEQYF,TGTGCCAGCAGCTTAATGGCCAGCGGCGGTACCTACGAGCAGTACTTC
TRBJ2-1,TRBD2,-,TRBV7-3,CASSHSLGLAGGNNEQFF,TGTGCCAGCAGCCACTCCTTGGGACTAGCGGGAGGCAACAATGAGCAGTTCTTC